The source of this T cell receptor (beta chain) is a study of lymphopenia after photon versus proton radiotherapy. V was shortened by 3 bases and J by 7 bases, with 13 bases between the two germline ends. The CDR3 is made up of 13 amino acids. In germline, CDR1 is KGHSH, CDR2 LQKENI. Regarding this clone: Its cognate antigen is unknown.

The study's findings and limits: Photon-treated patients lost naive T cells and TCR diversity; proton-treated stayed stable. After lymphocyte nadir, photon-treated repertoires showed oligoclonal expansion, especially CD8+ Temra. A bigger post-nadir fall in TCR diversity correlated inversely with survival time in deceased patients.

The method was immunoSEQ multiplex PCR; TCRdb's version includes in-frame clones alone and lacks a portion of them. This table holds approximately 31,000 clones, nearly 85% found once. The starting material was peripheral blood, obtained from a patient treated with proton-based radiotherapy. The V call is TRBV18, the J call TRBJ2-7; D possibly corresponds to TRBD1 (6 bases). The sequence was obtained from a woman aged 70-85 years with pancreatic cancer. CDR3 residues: CASSPPTQGEQYF. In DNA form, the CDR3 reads TGTGCCAGCTCACCCCCCACCCAGGGGGAGCAGTACTTC.